This T cell receptor beta chain was identified in a study of resident and recirculating memory T cells in vitiligo. Overall study context: Samples were epidermis from two lesional and two nonlesional sites, plus PBMCs.

The germline gives CDR1 SGHTA, CDR2 FQGTGA. CDR3 size: 16 residues. The ends lost 4 bases at V and 3 bases at J; junction bases unmatched: 7. Patients had to be free of confetti depigmentation, indicating active vitiligo. The data were produced by immunoSEQ multiplex PCR, yet TCRdb's version contains in-frame clones alone and is incomplete. This table holds tens of thousands of clones, under 95% found once. The chain combines TRBV7-3 with TRBJ2-3; 10 bases are a match to TRBD2. The TCR sequence derives from a male donor with vitiligo. Sample: blood. CDR3 protein: CASSSQAGGLTDTQYF. The CDR3 coding sequence is TGTGCCAGCAGCTCTCAAGCGGGAGGGCTTACAGATACGCAGTATTTT.